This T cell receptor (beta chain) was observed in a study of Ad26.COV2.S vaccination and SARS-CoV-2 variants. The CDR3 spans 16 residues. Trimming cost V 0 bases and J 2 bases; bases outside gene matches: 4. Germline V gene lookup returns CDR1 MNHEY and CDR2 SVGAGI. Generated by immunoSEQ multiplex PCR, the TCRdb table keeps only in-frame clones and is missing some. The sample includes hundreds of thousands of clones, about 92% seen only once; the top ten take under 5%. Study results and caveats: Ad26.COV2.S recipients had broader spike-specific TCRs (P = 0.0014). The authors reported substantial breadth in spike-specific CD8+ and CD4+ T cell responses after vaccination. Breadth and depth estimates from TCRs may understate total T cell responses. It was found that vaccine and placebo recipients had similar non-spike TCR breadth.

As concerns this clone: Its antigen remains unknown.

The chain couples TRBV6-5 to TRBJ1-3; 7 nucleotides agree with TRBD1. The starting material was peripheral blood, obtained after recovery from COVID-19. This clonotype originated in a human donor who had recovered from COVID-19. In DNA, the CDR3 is TGTGCCAGCAGTTACTCTGGACAGGCACCTGGAAACACCATATATTTT. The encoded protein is CASSYSGQAPGNTIYF.